The source of this T cell receptor beta chain is a study of T-cell memory formation after mild COVID-19. Study summary: TCR clusters showed largely donor specificity. Broader study findings: Pre-infection memory showed some responding clones, and this suggested that cross-reactive memory joined.

UMIs and sample barcodes were carried by the TCR alpha and TCR beta cDNA libraries that 5'RACE produced using constant-segment primers. MiXCR, run by TCRdb on the 5' RACE reads, gives a single entry per CDR3 protein. The sample has 75,000 to 95,000 distinct CDR3 sequences, approximately 15% seen once. Germline values: CDR1 LGHNA, CDR2 YSLEER. V dropped 10 bases and J dropped 3; count of bases not matched to a gene: 8. The CDR3 has 13 amino acids. To note about this clonotype: Its specificity is unknown.

The chain links TRBV4-3 to TRBJ1-1; 7 nucleotides match TRBD1. Specimen: PBMCs or a T cell subset sorted from them (not recorded which). The clonotype was recovered from a man younger than 30 who had mild COVID-19 (a few samples of this study predate the infection). Cell type and time point are not known. This chain's CDR3 is CATRQGEDTEAFF. In nucleotides, the CDR3 is TGCGCCACAAGACAGGGTGAGGACACTGAAGCTTTCTTT.